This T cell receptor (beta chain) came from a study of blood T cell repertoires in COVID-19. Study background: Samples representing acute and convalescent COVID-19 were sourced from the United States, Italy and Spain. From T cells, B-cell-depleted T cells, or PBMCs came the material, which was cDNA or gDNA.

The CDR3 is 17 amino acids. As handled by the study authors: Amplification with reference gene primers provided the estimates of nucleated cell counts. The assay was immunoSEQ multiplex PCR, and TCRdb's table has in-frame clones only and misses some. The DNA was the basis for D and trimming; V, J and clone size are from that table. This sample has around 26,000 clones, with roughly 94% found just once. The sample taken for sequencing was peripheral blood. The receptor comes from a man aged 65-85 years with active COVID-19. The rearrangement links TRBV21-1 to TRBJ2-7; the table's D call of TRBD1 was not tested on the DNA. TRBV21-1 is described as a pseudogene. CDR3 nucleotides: TGTGCCAGCGGCTGGCCCAATTACAGGCCATTTGACTACGAGCAGTACTTC. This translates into CASGWPNYRPFDYEQYF.